A selection of T cell receptor beta chains follows, all from one sample in a study of blood T cell repertoires in COVID-19. Profiled with immunoSEQ multiplex PCR; TCRdb holds only in-frame clones, not every one. The data show roughly 320,000 clones, 90% seen once. The sequenced material came from peripheral blood. These TCRs come from a woman in her forties or fifties with COVID-19, enrolled during active disease. Both conserved end residues are trimmed from each CDR3.

cdr3_aa j_call v_call
ASSWTGGWEQY TRBJ2-7 TRBV5-1
ASSPRALGGQPQH TRBJ1-5 TRBV6-5
ASRQGQGWSNEQF TRBJ2-1 TRBV27
ASSQVSTGERNTIY TRBJ1-3 TRBV4-3
ARGTSGRDEQF TRBJ2-1 TRBV2
ASSPHRDGYT TRBJ1-2 TRBV18
ASSHGQGNTEAF TRBJ1-1 TRBV18
ASSPSRTSGSPDTQY TRBJ2-3 TRBV9
ASLGGNGYNEQF TRBJ2-1 TRBV18
ATSRSGSSGDSSGNTIY TRBJ1-3 TRBV15
ASAKTGESPQH TRBJ1-5 TRBV12-5
ASSLGGAGGETQY TRBJ2-5 TRBV11-2
ASSPVGSASEQY TRBJ2-7 TRBV5-4
AWSVGGAGNTIY TRBJ1-3 TRBV30
ASSMVPGKIQETQY TRBJ2-5 TRBV19
ASSILGQMNTEAF TRBJ1-1 TRBV7-9
ASSASGGYSSPLH TRBJ1-6 TRBV9
ASAPGTTNIQY TRBJ2-4 TRBV27
ASSQGDTSNQPQH TRBJ1-5 TRBV14
ASSSTAGGPSHREQF TRBJ2-1 TRBV27
ASSDRVGSGEQY TRBJ2-7 TRBV6-1
ASSYSPGSKEAF TRBJ1-1 TRBV6-5
ASSDRGRSYGYT TRBJ1-2 TRBV2
SVETGRYRGPGPYEQY TRBJ2-7 TRBV29-1
ASSLAGGPTDTQY TRBJ2-3 TRBV11-2
ASSYAPRGGYT TRBJ1-2 TRBV6-5
ASSPNGGNEQF TRBJ2-1 TRBV5-4
ASSLIVFSGRRAYEQY TRBJ2-7 TRBV5-4